The sequence of this T cell receptor beta chain was determined in a study of blood T cells in healthy people across ages. Then a second PCR, running roughly 7 to 12 cycles, was carried out with a sample-barcoded 5' primer and a J-beta primer mix. One entry per CDR3 protein, called by TCRdb with MiXCR from the 5' RACE reads. This table holds 1.5 million or so distinct CDR3 sequences, approximately 39% found once. This clonotype was counted between two and nine times. Isolation of PBMCs gave at least 6 million cells per sample. This CDR3 contains 15 residues. V lost 2 bases and J lost 4, with 12 bases in between. Germline V gene data show CDR1 as SEHNR and CDR2 as FQNEAQ (reference sequence).

This chain links TRBV7-9 with TRBJ2-1, with D unresolved. The sequence derives from a woman aged 18-35 years in good health. The sequenced material came from blood. The CDR3 nucleotides are TGTGCCAGCAGCTTAAAACAGCCACCGTACAATGAGCAGTTCTTC. This sequence encodes CASSLKQPPYNEQFF.